This T cell receptor (beta chain) originates from a study of shared clonotypes between healthy human individuals. Cells designated naive CD8 were CD45RO-negative and were positively selected for CCR7, with terminally differentiated effector memory CD45RA+ cells excluded. All donors qualified as healthy HIV-negative adults and had experienced no recent acute infections or vaccinations. Study-wide findings and caveats: As a rule, naive subsets had a larger estimated richness than memory subsets.

The CDR3 loop spans 15 amino acids. Germline V gene lookup returns CDR1 SGHVS and CDR2 FNYEAQ. V was shortened by 1 base and J by 5 bases, with 14 bases between the two germline ends. Worth noting for this clone: The antigen is unknown.

Across several immunoSEQ plates, the genomic DNA of each subset was split evenly. Profiling relied on immunoSEQ multiplex PCR, and the TCRdb table lists in-frame clones only, not all of them. The sample yields about 820,000 clones, 90% to 95% seen once. The clonotype originates from a man younger than 45 in good health. Sequencing used naive CD8+ T cells sorted from blood. V gene TRBV7-6 combines with J gene TRBJ1-1, with a weak D call TRBD1 (6 bases). Here the CDR3 reads CASSLEGTRGTEAFF. CDR3 nucleotides: TGTGCCAGCAGCTTAGAAGGGACAAGAGGAACTGAAGCTTTCTTT.